The next 20 T cell receptor beta chains were all read from a single sample in a study of breast tumors, draining lymph nodes, adjacent tissues. Axillary draining lymph nodes of breast cancer patients supplied the node samples. TCRdb fed the multiplex PCR reads into MiXCR, producing one record per CDR3 protein. In the table there are some 200,000 distinct CDR3 sequences, roughly 31% of which are singletons. Sample: axillary lymph node tissue. These TCRs come from a female donor with breast cancer. Some clones in this sample may be carry-over from other donors' samples.

This chain connects TRBV11-3 to TRBJ1-1; the D is unclear. The V gene's germline CDR1 is SGHNT and CDR2 YENEEA. V was clipped by 7 bases and J by 0 bases, with 12 bases between them. CDR3 length: 14 amino acids. The CDR3 reads CASKRTRMNTEAFF. The CDR3 nucleotides are TGTGCCAGCAAGCGAACACGGATGAACACTGAAGCTTTCTTT.

CDR3 region: CASRRPGTGAGGELFF. CDR3 in DNA: TGTGCCAGCAGACGTCCCGGGACAGGGGCGGGCGGGGAGCTGTTTTTT. V and J are TRBV6-5 and TRBJ2-2; 10 nucleotides align to TRBD1. CDR1 is MNHEY and CDR2 is SVGAGI in the germline V gene. With V trimmed by 6 bases and J by 7 bases, 11 bases remained unmatched. This CDR3 has 16 amino acids.

This clonotype was detected many times. The chain recombines TRBV3-1 with TRBJ1-2; D is unclear. CDR1 LGHDT and CDR2 YNNKEL come from the germline V gene (reference sequence). The CDR3 has 13 amino acids. With 9 bases removed from V and 8 bases from J, the gap between germline ends came to 19 bases. In DNA form, the CDR3 reads TGTGCCAGTCAGAGGTCTCAAGCGACGGGCTACACCTTC. Translating it yields CASQRSQATGYTF.

The sample holds a few counts of this clonotype. A read error may explain this, as a much larger clone is one base away. The rearrangement joins TRBV12-3 or TRBV12-4 to TRBJ1-5; weak D call: TRBD1 (5 bases). The CDR3 loop spans 17 amino acids. The V end was cut by 3 bases, the J end by 2 bases, with 17 bases between. CDR3 in DNA: TGTGCCAGCAGTTTCAGAGCGGGGCCTCGTGGCAATCAGCCCCAGCATTTT. This gives the protein CASSFRAGPRGNQPQHF.

This clonotype has ten or more counts. The V call is TRBV28, the J call TRBJ2-1; 11 bases are shared with TRBD2. The V gene end was trimmed by 8 bases and the J gene end by 3 bases; junction bases not matched to a gene: 3. Germline CDR1 and CDR2: MDHEN and SYDVKM. The CDR3 has 14 amino acids. CDR3 nucleotide sequence: TGTGCCAGCGTCCTAGCGGGAGGCTACAATGAGCAGTTCTTC. Translated, it gives CASVLAGGYNEQFF.

The V gene is TRBV10-3, the J gene TRBJ1-2; unclear D gene. Germline assignment: CDR1 ENHRY and CDR2 SYGVKD. The CDR3 is made up of 13 amino acids. V was cut by 4 bases and J by 0 bases, with 6 bases left in between. The CDR3: CAISVCANYGYTF. As DNA, the CDR3 is TGTGCCATCAGTGTCTGTGCTAACTATGGCTACACCTTC.

The gene calls are TRBV5-1 and TRBJ2-3; 11 bases match TRBD2. The CDR3 length is 18 residues. J lost 3 bases, V lost 1 base, and 10 bases had no gene match. The germline V gene encodes CDR1 SGHRS and CDR2 YFSETQ. In nucleotides, the CDR3 is TGCGCCAGCAGCTTGAGGGGGACTAGCGGCCCGGTGACAGATACGCAGTATTTT. Amino acids: CASSLRGTSGPVTDTQYF. Drawing the rest from reference TRBV5-1 and TRBJ2-3, the complete variable domain is KAGVTQTPRYLIKTRGQQVTLSCSPISGHRSVSWYQQTPGQGLQFLFEYFSETQRNKGNFPGRFSGRQFSNSRSEMNVSTLELGDSALYLCASSLRGTSGPVTDTQYFGPGTRLTVL.

This clonotype was counted between two and nine times. A read error may explain this, as a much larger clone is one base away. The rearrangement links TRBV5-5 to TRBJ1-2, with no clear D. The V gene lost 1 base and the J gene lost 2 bases, with 15 bases spanning the gap. This CDR3 is 16 amino acids long. The germline CDR1 and CDR2 sequences are SGHKS and YYEKEE (reference sequence). The CDR3 protein is CASSLSVAKTNYGYTF. The CDR3 region has the DNA TGTGCCAGCAGCTTGTCTGTAGCGAAAACAAACTATGGCTACACCTTC.

This clonotype has at least ten counts. V and J are TRBV7-8 and TRBJ1-2; 7 nucleotides align to TRBD1. The ends lost 5 bases at V and 4 bases at J; junction bases unmatched: 7. Looked up from germline, CDR1 is SGHVS and CDR2 is FQNEAQ. This CDR3 contains 14 residues. The CDR3 here is CASSQPGQTYGYTF. The CDR3, as DNA: TGTGCCAGCAGCCAACCGGGACAGACCTATGGCTACACCTTC.

With regard to this clonotype: A much more abundant neighbour one base away suggests this may be a read error. The chain employs TRBV4-1 and TRBJ1-2; tentatively, D is TRBD1 (5 bases). Trimming cost V 4 bases and J 1 base, with 16 bases left between them. The CDR3 has 16 residues. The germline V gene has CDR1 MGHRA and CDR2 YSYEKL. CDR3 nucleotide sequence: TGCGCCAGCAGCCCCGTGGCGAGGGGCGATAACTATGGCTACACCTTC. Protein: CASSPVARGDNYGYTF.

This clonotype was counted only a few times. A much bigger clone sits one base away, suggesting this may be a read error. CDR3 bases: TGTGCCAGTCAGGGGAGAACTAATGAAAATCTGTTTTTT. It yields the protein CASQGRTNENLFF. V gene TRBV7-9 combines with J gene TRBJ1-4; D perhaps matches TRBD1 (6 bases). The CDR3 spans 13 residues. The germline V gene has CDR1 SEHNR and CDR2 FQNEAQ (reference sequence).

This clonotype was detected a few times. Being one base from a much bigger clone, this may be a read error. The conserved closing phenylalanine or tryptophan is absent in this CDR3, likely reflecting a read error. V usage is TRBV14 and J usage is TRBJ2-1; D may be TRBD1 (5 bases). Germline CDR1 and CDR2: SGHDN and FVKESK. With 5 bases removed from V and 8 bases from J, the gap between germline ends came to 13 bases. This CDR3 has 13 amino acids. CDR3 region: CASSYTGLHEQFS. In nucleotides, the CDR3 is TGTGCCAGCAGCTACACAGGATTACATGAGCAGTTCTCC.

Points on this clonotype: A much larger clone sits a single nucleotide away, making a read error possible. The chain recombines TRBV5-5 with TRBJ2-1, with 7 bases lining up with TRBD2. V gave up 4 bases and J gave up 4 bases; unmatched junction bases: 14. The CDR3 length is 17 residues. CDR1 is SGHKS and CDR2 is YYEKEE in the germline V gene (reference sequence). CDR3 region: CASSPLAAGRRYNEQFF. DNA for the CDR3: TGTGCCAGCAGCCCGCTAGCGGCAGGGCGAAGATACAATGAGCAGTTCTTC.

This clonotype was detected ten times or more. The chain is built from TRBV28 and TRBJ1-5, with unresolved D. The CDR3 covers 14 residues. V lost 0 bases and J 4 bases, leaving 7 bases between the germline ends. CDR1 is MDHEN, CDR2 SYDVKM, per germline. The CDR3 DNA sequence: TGTGCCAGCAGTTTATGGGCGGTGAATCAGCCCCAGCATTTT. Encoded protein: CASSLWAVNQPQHF.

Ten or more counts support this clonotype. The chain uses TRBV20-1 and TRBJ2-1; 7 positions agree with TRBD2. V was clipped by 6 bases and J by 9 bases; unmatched bases: 11. The CDR3 has 13 amino acids. CDR1 is DFQATT, CDR2 SNEGSKA, per germline (reference sequence). CDR3 amino acids: CSAPLARLGEQFF. The CDR3 nucleotides read TGCAGTGCGCCACTAGCGAGGCTAGGTGAGCAGTTCTTC.

This clonotype occurred many times. This sequence joins TRBV20-1 and TRBJ2-3; D might be TRBD2 (5 bases). In germline, CDR1 is DFQATT, CDR2 SNEGSKA (reference sequence). The CDR3 is 12 residues long. The V and J ends lost 5 bases and 3 bases respectively, with 9 bases between them. DNA of the CDR3: TGCAGTGCTGAGGACTCTACAGATACGCAGTATTTT. This encodes CSAEDSTDTQYF.

In its sample, this clonotype was seen a few times. A clone one base away is much larger, so this may be a read error. V and J are TRBV12-3 or TRBV12-4 and TRBJ2-3; 7 bases match TRBD2. The CDR3 covers 11 residues. This CDR3 reads CASHSGDTRYF. The CDR3 coding sequence is TGTGCCAGCCACAGCGGGGATACGCGGTATTTT.

With regard to this clonotype: This CDR3 is missing its conserved last phenylalanine or tryptophan, likely due to a read error. This chain links TRBV6-1 with TRBJ2-5, with TRBD2 matching 13 bases. Germline-derived CDR1 and CDR2 are MNHNS and SASEGT. This CDR3 contains 18 residues. After removal of 1 base from V and 2 bases from J, the junction contained 7 bases not matched to a gene. DNA of the CDR3: TGTGCCAGCAGTGAAGTAGGACTAGCGGGAGTAAGGCAAGAGACCCAGTACCTC. Translated: CASSEVGLAGVRQETQYL.

This clonotype was detected many times. CDR3 sequence: CASRGSGGAGDTQYF. CDR3 DNA sequence: TGTGCCAGCCGAGGGAGCGGGGGGGCAGGAGATACGCAGTATTTT. V usage is TRBV6-5 and J usage is TRBJ2-3; 10 bases map to TRBD2. CDR3 size: 15 residues. Per the germline V gene, CDR1 is MNHEY and CDR2 is SVGAGI. The ends lost 8 bases at V and 5 bases at J; junction bases unmatched: 10.

The chain has TRBV6-4 and TRBJ1-1; D is perhaps TRBD1 (5 bases). V shed 10 bases and J shed 0 bases, with 21 bases lying between them. The CDR3 is made up of 16 amino acids. Germline CDR1 and CDR2: MRHNA and SNTAGT. CDR3 DNA: TGTGCCACCCCCACGGGGACTAGAAAAATGAACACTGAAGCTTTCTTT. It codes for CATPTGTRKMNTEAFF.